This paragraph reports one T cell receptor beta chain. Germline loops: CDR1 LNHDA, CDR2 SQIVND (reference sequence). V shed 3 bases and J shed 0 bases, with 13 bases lying between them. CDR3 length equals 16 residues. This sample was taken from a study of PD-1 blockade in mismatch repair-deficient tumors. Study-level background: Patients had over 10 mismatch repair-deficient cancer types, all previously treated and progressing.

Libraries were prepared by immunoSEQ multiplex PCR; TCRdb keeps only in-frame clonotypes and omits some of them. The data hold about 68,000 clones, with 70% to 80% observed a single time. PCR or immunohistochemistry showed mismatch repair deficiency in every enrolled patient. The source of this sequence is an adult with mismatch repair-deficient cancer. The V and J genes are TRBV19 and TRBJ2-3; maybe TRBD2 (6 bases). Sequencing used peripheral blood, obtained 2 weeks after starting pembrolizumab. The CDR3 region has the DNA TGTGCCAGTAGTATGAGGGTAGCGGCTAGCACAGATACGCAGTATTTT. Encoded protein: CASSMRVAASTDTQYF.